The 25 T cell receptor beta chains below were found in one sample sequenced in a study of cytotoxic CD8 clonotypes in ibrutinib-treated CLL. Generated by immunoSEQ multiplex PCR, the TCRdb table keeps only in-frame clones and is missing some. This sample has 110,000 to 150,000 clones; more than 75% occur once, and the top ten carry 5.1%. The material sequenced was PBMCs, taken after 24 months of ibrutinib treatment. The receptor set was obtained from a human donor with chronic lymphocytic leukemia.

The chain is built from TRBV7-2 and TRBJ2-5; D remains ambiguous. CDR1 and CDR2 from the germline V gene are SGHTA and FQGNSA. V lost 5 bases and J 5 bases, leaving 9 bases between the germline ends. The CDR3 totals 12 residues. The CDR3 region has the DNA TGTGCCAGCAGCAAACCCGGGGAGACCCAGTACTTC. This gives the protein CASSKPGETQYF.

In this sample, this clone turned up a few times. The chain combines TRBV21-1 with TRBJ2-7; the table's D call, TRBD2, was not checked against the DNA. TRBV21-1 is assigned pseudogene status. The CDR3 consists of 16 residues. This chain's CDR3 is CASSKGGVDGHYEQYF. CDR3 DNA sequence: TGTGCCAGCAGCAAAGGGGGGGTGGACGGCCACTACGAGCAGTACTTC.

The chain links TRBV11-2 to TRBJ1-3, with D unresolved. The ends were cut back, 5 bases at V and 4 bases at J, with 6 bases in the middle. The CDR3 length is 12 residues. Germline loops: CDR1 SGHAT, CDR2 FQNNGV. Here the CDR3 DNA reads TGTGCCAGCAGCACGACAGGAAACACCATATATTTT. Translated, it gives CASSTTGNTIYF.

V usage is TRBV19 and J usage is TRBJ1-5, with D unclear. The V gene lost 6 bases and the J gene lost 2 bases, with 17 bases spanning the gap. The CDR3 is 16 residues long. CDR1 and CDR2 (germline): LNHDA, SQIVND (reference sequence). The CDR3 sequence is CASRGGTRAGNQPQHF. The CDR3 nucleotides are TGTGCCAGTAGGGGAGGTACCCGGGCTGGCAATCAGCCCCAGCATTTT.

The J gene is TRBJ2-6, the V gene TRBV15; D is unresolved. Trimming removed 0 bases at V and 0 bases at J, with 12 bases between. The CDR3 length is 18 residues. The germline V gene encodes CDR1 LNHNV and CDR2 YYDKDF (reference sequence). In DNA, the CDR3 is TGTGCCACCAGCAGAGATTGGAGCTCCCTCTCTGGGGCCAACGTCCTGACTTTC. Amino acids: CATSRDWSSLSGANVLTF.

V and J are TRBV10-3 and TRBJ2-7; D gene unclear. The CDR3 has 17 residues. From germline, CDR1 is ENHRY and CDR2 SYGVKD. V lost 0 bases and J 0 bases, leaving 15 bases between the germline ends. CDR3 sequence: CAISESLVGPSSYEQYF. CDR3 coding DNA: TGTGCCATCAGTGAGTCTCTTGTCGGGCCCAGCTCCTACGAGCAGTACTTC.

This chain connects TRBV30 to TRBJ2-5; no reliable D call. V lost 5 bases to trimming and J lost 4 bases, with 14 bases between them. This CDR3 has 13 amino acids. Germline V gives CDR1 GTSNPN, CDR2 SVGIG (reference sequence). The CDR3 bases are TGTGCCTGGGACCAGGTGACTGGAGAGACCCAGTACTTC. It encodes CAWDQVTGETQYF.

This sequence joins TRBV5-1 and TRBJ2-1, with D possibly called TRBD1 or TRBD2 (6 bases each). Germline V gene lookup returns CDR1 SGHRS and CDR2 YFSETQ. The CDR3 runs 16 residues. V was clipped by 0 bases and J by 10 bases, with 20 bases between them. The CDR3, as DNA: TGCGCCAGCAGCTTGGAGGGGGGCCCGATACTCCGGGAGCAGTTCTTC. This gives the protein CASSLEGGPILREQFF.

The chain employs TRBV6-4 and TRBJ2-1; D perhaps matches TRBD1 (6 bases). V lost 6 bases to trimming and J lost 0 bases, with 9 bases between them. Germline lookup yields CDR1 MRHNA and CDR2 SNTAGT. CDR3 size: 14 residues. CDR3: CASSTGSSYNEQFF. The CDR3 nucleotides are TGTGCCAGCAGCACAGGGAGCTCCTACAATGAGCAGTTCTTC.

V is TRBV4-3 and J is TRBJ2-2, with 10 positions matching TRBD2. This CDR3 has 18 residues. The trim removed 1 base at V and 3 bases at J, leaving 8 bases unmatched. CDR1 and CDR2 from the germline V gene are LGHNA and YSLEER. DNA for the CDR3: TGCGCCAGCAGCCAAGGGGCGGGACTAGCGAGACACACCGGGGAGCTGTTTTTT. Amino acids: CASSQGAGLARHTGELFF.

The CDR3: CASNGRSPGNVLTF. The DNA for the CDR3 is TGTGCCAGCAATGGGAGGAGCCCGGGCAACGTCCTGACTTTC. V and J are TRBV28 and TRBJ2-6, with a weak D call TRBD2 (6 bases). V was cut by 7 bases and J by 9 bases, with 16 bases left in between. Germline V CDR1 and CDR2: MDHEN, SYDVKM. The CDR3 totals 14 residues.

The chain joins TRBV29-1 to TRBJ2-7; D is perhaps TRBD1 (5 bases). Germline V gene sequence: CDR1 SQVTM, CDR2 ANQGSEA. This CDR3 comprises 13 residues. V lost 4 bases to trimming and J lost 3 bases, with 13 bases between them. The CDR3 sequence is CSVGVDSNYEQYF. The CDR3, as DNA: TGCAGCGTTGGGGTCGACAGCAACTACGAGCAGTACTTC.

The rearrangement uses TRBV25-1 and TRBJ2-2; D is unclear. This CDR3 has 10 amino acids. V was trimmed by 4 bases and J by 7 bases, leaving 1 base between them. CDR1 and CDR2 from the germline V gene are MGHDK and SYGVNS. CDR3 DNA: TGTGCCAGCAGTGGCGGGGAGCTGTTTTTT. This encodes CASSGGELFF.

V usage is TRBV6-1 and J usage is TRBJ2-5, with 9 bases identical to TRBD1. Near its end, the DNA agrees better with TRBJ2-7, so the J call may be wrong. CDR1 MNHNS and CDR2 SASEGT come from the germline V gene. The length of the CDR3 is 13 residues. CDR3 sequence reads: CASRATGGYEQYF. CDR3 bases: TGTGCCAGCAGGGCGACAGGGGGCTACGAGCAGTACTTC.

About this clone itself: Other DNA sequences from this sample encode an identical CDR3 as well. The J gene is TRBJ2-7, the V gene TRBV7-2; D is possibly TRBD1 or TRBD2 (5 bases each). CDR1 and CDR2 (germline): SGHTA, FQGNSA. Trimming cost V 0 bases and J 0 bases, with 6 bases left between them. CDR3 length: 14 residues. The CDR3 DNA is TGTGCCAGCAGCTTAGCGGGGGTCTCCTACGAGCAGTACTTC. Its translation: CASSLAGVSYEQYF.

The CDR3 spells CASSLHLSRETQYF. CDR3 DNA sequence: TGTGCCAGCAGCTTACACCTAAGCAGGGAGACCCAGTACTTC. The chain uses TRBV7-2 and TRBJ2-5; D is unresolved. Trimming removed 2 bases from V and 5 bases from J, with 12 bases in between. Germline CDR1 is SGHTA and CDR2 is FQGNSA. The length of the CDR3 is 14 residues.

The rearrangement links TRBV7-9 to TRBJ1-1; unclear D gene. Germline CDR1 and CDR2: SEHNR and FQNEAQ (reference sequence). The length of the CDR3 is 13 residues. V dropped 5 bases and J dropped 3 bases, with 10 bases sitting between them. DNA for the CDR3: TGTGCCAGCAGCCGCGGGGTGGACACTGAAGCTTTCTTT. Translating gives CASSRGVDTEAFF.

This chain connects TRBV6-5 to TRBJ2-3, with unresolved D. This CDR3 is built from 13 residues. With 0 bases removed from V and 10 bases from J, the gap between germline ends came to 11 bases. Germline CDR1 and CDR2: MNHEY and SVGAGI. CDR3 amino acids: CASSYSGLSAQYF. The CDR3 DNA reads as TGTGCCAGCAGTTACTCGGGGTTGAGTGCGCAGTATTTT.

CDR3 loop: CASSVQGSTEAFF. The CDR3 DNA is TGTGCCAGTAGTGTCCAGGGGAGCACTGAAGCTTTCTTT. V gene TRBV19 combines with J gene TRBJ1-1, with D tentatively TRBD1 (6 bases). Trimming removed 5 bases from V and 4 bases from J, with 11 bases in between. Per the germline V gene, CDR1 is LNHDA and CDR2 is SQIVND (reference sequence). The CDR3 runs to 13 residues.

The chain employs TRBV10-3 and TRBJ1-4; D may be TRBD1 (5 bases). The germline gives CDR1 ENHRY, CDR2 SYGVKD. The germline V and J ends were trimmed by 10 bases and 0 bases, with 12 bases remaining between them. The CDR3 covers 14 residues. CDR3 sequence (DNA): TGTGCCACCCAGGGAGCGACAACTAATGAAAAACTGTTTTTT. Protein product: CATQGATTNEKLFF.

The chain joins TRBV7-2 to TRBJ2-7; D is perhaps TRBD2 (5 bases). The germline V and J ends were trimmed by 4 bases and 9 bases, with 13 bases remaining between them. Germline V gene sequence: CDR1 SGHTA, CDR2 FQGNSA. This CDR3 spans 12 amino acids. CDR3 coding DNA: TGTGCCAGCAGCTACCTCTTCGCGGGGCAGTACTTC. Amino acids: CASSYLFAGQYF.

V usage is TRBV4-2 and J usage is TRBJ1-5; no firm D call. The germline V gene encodes CDR1 LGHNA and CDR2 YNFKEQ. The CDR3 extends over 16 amino acids. The V end was cut by 0 bases, the J end by 1 base, with 10 bases between. The CDR3 reads CASSQDSGRSNQPQHF. CDR3 coding DNA: TGTGCCAGCAGCCAAGATTCCGGCCGGAGCAATCAGCCCCAGCATTTT.

The chain recombines TRBV7-9 with TRBJ2-5, with D possibly matching TRBD2 (7 bases). The CDR3 covers 15 residues. Germline V gene data show CDR1 as SEHNR and CDR2 as FQNEAQ (reference sequence). Trimming pared 5 bases from V and 7 bases from J, leaving 20 bases between. This chain's CDR3 is CASSPLEGGAGTQYF. The CDR3 DNA follows: TGTGCCAGCAGCCCTTTAGAAGGGGGGGCCGGGACCCAGTACTTC.

The CDR3 loop is CASSYPPDPEAFF. CDR3 DNA sequence: TGTGCCAGCAGTTACCCGCCGGACCCTGAAGCTTTCTTT. The gene calls are TRBV6-6 and TRBJ1-1; no reliable D call. The CDR3 totals 13 residues. The V gene's germline CDR1 is MNHNY and CDR2 SVGAGI (reference sequence). V lost 2 bases to trimming and J lost 6 bases, with 10 bases between them.

This clone has a single count. This sequence joins TRBV6-1 and TRBJ1-2, with D perhaps matching TRBD1 (5 bases). CDR1 and CDR2 (germline): MNHNS, SASEGT. V was pared by 7 bases and J by 3 bases, with 15 bases between. This CDR3 contains 14 residues. Here the CDR3 DNA reads TGTGCCAGCACTACATCCGGGGGTGACTATGGCTACACCTTC. This translates into CASTTSGGDYGYTF.